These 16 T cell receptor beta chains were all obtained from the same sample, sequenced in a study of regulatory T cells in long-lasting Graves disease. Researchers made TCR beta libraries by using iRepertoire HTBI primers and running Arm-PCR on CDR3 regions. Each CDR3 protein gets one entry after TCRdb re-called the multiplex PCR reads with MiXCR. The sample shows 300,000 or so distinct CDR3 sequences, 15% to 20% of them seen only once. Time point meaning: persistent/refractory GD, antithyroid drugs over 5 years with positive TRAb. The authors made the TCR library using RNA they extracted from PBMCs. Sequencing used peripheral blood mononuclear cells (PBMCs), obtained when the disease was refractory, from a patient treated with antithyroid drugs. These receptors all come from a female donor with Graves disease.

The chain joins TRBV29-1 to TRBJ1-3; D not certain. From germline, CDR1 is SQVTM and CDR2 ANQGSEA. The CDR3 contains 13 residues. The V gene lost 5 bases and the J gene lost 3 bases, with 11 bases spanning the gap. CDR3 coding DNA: TGCAGCGTTAGTGATCATCATGGAAACACCATATATTTT. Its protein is CSVSDHHGNTIYF.

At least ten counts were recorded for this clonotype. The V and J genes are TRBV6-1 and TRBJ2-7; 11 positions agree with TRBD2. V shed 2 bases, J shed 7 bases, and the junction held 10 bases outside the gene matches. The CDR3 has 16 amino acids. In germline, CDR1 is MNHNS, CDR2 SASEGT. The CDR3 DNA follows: TGTGCCAGCAGTGAACCCCAATTAGCGGGAGGGCGTGAGCAGTACTTC. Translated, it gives CASSEPQLAGGREQYF.

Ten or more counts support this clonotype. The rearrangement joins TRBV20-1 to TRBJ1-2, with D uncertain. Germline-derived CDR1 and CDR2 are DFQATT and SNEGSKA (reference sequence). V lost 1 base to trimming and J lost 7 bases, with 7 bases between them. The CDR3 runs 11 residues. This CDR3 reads CSARGGFGYTF. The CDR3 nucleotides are TGCAGTGCTAGAGGGGGATTTGGCTACACCTTC.

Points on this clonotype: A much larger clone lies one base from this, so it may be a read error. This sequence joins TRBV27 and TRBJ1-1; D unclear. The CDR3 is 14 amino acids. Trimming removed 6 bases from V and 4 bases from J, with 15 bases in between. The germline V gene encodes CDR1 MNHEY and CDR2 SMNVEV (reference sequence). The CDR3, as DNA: TGTGCCAGCAGCCTAGAGGAGTATGGCACTGAAGCTTTCTTT. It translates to CASSLEEYGTEAFF.

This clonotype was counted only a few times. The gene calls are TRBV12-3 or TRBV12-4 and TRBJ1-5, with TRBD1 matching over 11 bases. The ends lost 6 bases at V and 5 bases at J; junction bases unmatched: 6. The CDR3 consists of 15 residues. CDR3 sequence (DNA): TGTGCCAGCAGCCAGGGACAGGGGGAAGATCAGCCCCAGCATTTT. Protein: CASSQGQGEDQPQHF.

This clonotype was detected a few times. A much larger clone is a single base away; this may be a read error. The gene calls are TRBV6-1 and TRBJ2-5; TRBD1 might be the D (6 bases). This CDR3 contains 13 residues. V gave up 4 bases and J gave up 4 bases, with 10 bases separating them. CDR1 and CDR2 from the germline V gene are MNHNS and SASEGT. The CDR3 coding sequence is TGTGCCAGCAGTGGCAGGGGTGTAGAGACCCAGTACTTC. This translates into CASSGRGVETQYF.

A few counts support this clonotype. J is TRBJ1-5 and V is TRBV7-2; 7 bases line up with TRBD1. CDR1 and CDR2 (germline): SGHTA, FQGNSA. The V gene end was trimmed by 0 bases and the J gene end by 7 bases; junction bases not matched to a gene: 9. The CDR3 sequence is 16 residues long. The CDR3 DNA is TGTGCCAGCAGCTTAGCGCCCAGGGGGGTGGAGCAGCCCCAGCATTTT. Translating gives CASSLAPRGVEQPQHF.

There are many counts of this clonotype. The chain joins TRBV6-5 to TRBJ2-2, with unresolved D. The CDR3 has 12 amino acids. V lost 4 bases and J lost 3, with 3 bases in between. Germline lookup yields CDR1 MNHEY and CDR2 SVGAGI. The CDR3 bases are TGTGCCAGCAGTTTGTACACCGGGGAGCTGTTTTTT. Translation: CASSLYTGELFF.

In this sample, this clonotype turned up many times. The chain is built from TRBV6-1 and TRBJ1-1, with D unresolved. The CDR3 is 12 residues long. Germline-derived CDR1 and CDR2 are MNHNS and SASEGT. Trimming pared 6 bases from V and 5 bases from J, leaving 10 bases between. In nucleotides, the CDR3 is TGTGCCAGCAGAGTCGCCAGTACTGAAGCTTTCTTT. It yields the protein CASRVASTEAFF.

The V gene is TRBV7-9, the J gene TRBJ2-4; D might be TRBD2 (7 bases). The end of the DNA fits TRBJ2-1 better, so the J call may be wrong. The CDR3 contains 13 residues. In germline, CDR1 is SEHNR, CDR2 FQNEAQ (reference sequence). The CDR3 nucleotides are TGTGCCAGCAGCCGCGGGGGCCCGGGCGAGCAGTTCTTC. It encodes CASSRGGPGEQFF.

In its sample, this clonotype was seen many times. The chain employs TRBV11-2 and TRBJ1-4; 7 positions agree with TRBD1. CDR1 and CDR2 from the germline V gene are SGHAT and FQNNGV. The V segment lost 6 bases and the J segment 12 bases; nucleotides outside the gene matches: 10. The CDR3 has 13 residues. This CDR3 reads CASRSGRQGQLFF. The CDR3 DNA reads TGTGCCAGCAGGTCCGGGAGACAGGGACAACTGTTTTTT.

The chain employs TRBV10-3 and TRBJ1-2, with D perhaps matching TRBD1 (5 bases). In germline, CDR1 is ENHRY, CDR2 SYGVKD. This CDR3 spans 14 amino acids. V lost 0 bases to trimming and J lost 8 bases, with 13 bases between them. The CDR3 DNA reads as TGTGCCATCAGTGAGTCGACGGGGGTCGGGGGCTACACCTTC. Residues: CAISESTGVGGYTF.

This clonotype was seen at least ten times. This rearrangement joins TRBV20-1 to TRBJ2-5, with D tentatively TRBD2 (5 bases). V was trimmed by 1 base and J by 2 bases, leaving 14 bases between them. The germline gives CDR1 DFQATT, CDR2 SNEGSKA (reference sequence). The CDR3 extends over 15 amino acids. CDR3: CSARGSGVKQETQYF. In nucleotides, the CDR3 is TGCAGTGCTAGAGGGTCCGGGGTAAAGCAAGAGACCCAGTACTTC.

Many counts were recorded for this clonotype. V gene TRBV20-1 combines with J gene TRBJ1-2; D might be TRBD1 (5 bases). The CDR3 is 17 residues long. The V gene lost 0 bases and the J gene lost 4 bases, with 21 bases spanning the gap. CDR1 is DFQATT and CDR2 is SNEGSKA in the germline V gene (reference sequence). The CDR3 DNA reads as TGCAGTGCTAGAGATTATACGGGGCCAGGGCCTTCCTATGGCTACACCTTC. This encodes CSARDYTGPGPSYGYTF.

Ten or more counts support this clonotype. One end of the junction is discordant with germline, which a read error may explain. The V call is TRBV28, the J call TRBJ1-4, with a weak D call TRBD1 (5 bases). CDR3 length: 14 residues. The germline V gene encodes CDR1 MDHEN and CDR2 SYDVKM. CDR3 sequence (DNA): TGCGCCAGCAGCTTGGTAGGAGGGGATGAAAAACTGTTTTTT. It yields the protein CASSLVGGDEKLFF.

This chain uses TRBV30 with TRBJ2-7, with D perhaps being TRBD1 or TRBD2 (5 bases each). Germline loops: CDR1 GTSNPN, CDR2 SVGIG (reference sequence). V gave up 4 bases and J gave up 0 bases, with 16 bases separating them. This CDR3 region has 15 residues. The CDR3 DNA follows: TGTGCCTGGACCCCGGGACGGAGAATCTCCTACGAGCAGTACTTC. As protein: CAWTPGRRISYEQYF. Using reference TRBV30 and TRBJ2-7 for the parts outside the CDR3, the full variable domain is SQTIHQWPATLVQPVGSPLSLECTVEGTSNPNLYWYRQAAGRGLQLLFYSVGIGQISSEVPQNLSASRPQDRQFILSSKKLLLSDSGFYLCAWTPGRRISYEQYFGPGTRLTVT.